These 27 T cell receptor beta chains came from one sample sequenced in a study of T cells in Graves' hyperthyroidism and ophthalmopathy. Template material for amplifying TCR beta CDR3 regions consisted of RNA transcripts. HTBI primers were employed in a first-round RT-PCR of the TCR CDR3. One entry per CDR3 protein results from TCRdb running MiXCR on the multiplex PCR reads. The table shows about 180,000 distinct CDR3 sequences, with approximately 15% occurring only once. The sequenced sample was blood. The receptors originated from a woman aged 45-65 years with Graves' hyperthyroidism.

This clonotype has just a few counts. The chain joins TRBV20-1 to TRBJ1-5; D is uncertain. Deletions cut 5 bases from V and 6 bases from J, with 11 bases between. The CDR3 extends over 12 amino acids. Per the germline V gene, CDR1 is DFQATT and CDR2 is SNEGSKA (reference sequence). CDR3 protein: CSASGDLQPQHF. The DNA for the CDR3 is TGCAGTGCTTCTGGGGATCTTCAGCCCCAGCATTTT.

Ten or more counts support this clonotype. V is TRBV20-1 and J is TRBJ2-5; TRBD1 matches at 10 bases. This CDR3 is built from 16 residues. Germline V gene lookup returns CDR1 DFQATT and CDR2 SNEGSKA (reference sequence). Trimming at V came to 5 bases and at J to 2 bases, leaving 11 bases not matched to a gene. In DNA form, the CDR3 reads TGCAGTGCTGGATCGGACAGGGGGTCCCTTCAAGAGACCCAGTACTTC. The encoded protein is CSAGSDRGSLQETQYF.

This clonotype was counted many times. The chain combines TRBV28 with TRBJ1-5; no firm D call. CDR1 MDHEN and CDR2 SYDVKM come from the germline V gene. This CDR3 is built from 15 residues. Trimming cost V 7 bases and J 2 bases, with 15 bases left between them. This CDR3 is CASTHGHQGNQPQHF. CDR3 sequence (DNA): TGTGCCAGCACTCACGGCCACCAGGGCAATCAGCCCCAGCATTTT.

In its sample, this clonotype was seen many times. CDR3 coding DNA: TGTGCCAGCTCTTGGACTCGGCCGGGGTACGAGCAGTACTTC. This codes for CASSWTRPGYEQYF. The chain couples TRBV7-8 to TRBJ2-7; maybe TRBD2 (5 bases). CDR3 size: 14 residues. Germline CDR1 and CDR2: SGHVS and FQNEAQ. Trimming cost V 8 bases and J 4 bases, with 18 bases left between them.

Note on this clonotype: One end of the junction does not line up with germline, which may come from a read error. V usage is TRBV11-2 and J usage is TRBJ2-2, with a possible D match to TRBD1 (5 bases). CDR1 is SGHAT, CDR2 FQNNGV, per germline. The CDR3 consists of 13 residues. CDR3 amino acids: CASSSQGPGELFF. The DNA for the CDR3 is TGCGCCAGCAGCTCTCAGGGTCCCGGGGAGCTGTTTTTT.

This clonotype occurred many times. The rearrangement uses TRBV13 and TRBJ2-7, with D unresolved. This CDR3 contains 13 residues. V lost 3 bases, J lost 3 bases, and 9 bases lay in between. Germline V lookup: CDR1 PRHDT, CDR2 FYEKMQ (reference sequence). CDR3 sequence reads: CASSFGVFYEQYF. CDR3 DNA: TGTGCCAGCAGCTTCGGAGTATTCTACGAGCAGTACTTC.

This clonotype was seen at least ten times. V usage is TRBV5-1 and J usage is TRBJ2-6, with no clear D. Looked up from germline, CDR1 is SGHRS and CDR2 is YFSETQ. V shed 5 bases and J shed 1 base, with 10 bases lying between them. The CDR3 is made up of 15 amino acids. The CDR3: CASRAGSSGANVLTF. CDR3 nucleotide sequence: TGCGCCAGCAGGGCAGGTTCTTCTGGGGCCAACGTCCTGACTTTC.

A few counts support this clonotype. The chain combines TRBV27 with TRBJ2-7; D not certain. This CDR3 is 14 amino acids long. The germline CDR1 and CDR2 sequences are MNHEY and SMNVEV (reference sequence). With 4 bases removed from V and 2 bases from J, the gap between germline ends came to 12 bases. The CDR3, as DNA: TGTGCCAGCAGTTCCCCGAGGACGCCCTACGAGCAGTACTTC. It yields the protein CASSSPRTPYEQYF.

The rearrangement joins TRBV20-1 to TRBJ2-2, with a weak D call TRBD2 (7 bases). The CDR3 totals 15 residues. The germline gives CDR1 DFQATT, CDR2 SNEGSKA (reference sequence). V gave up 5 bases and J gave up 4 bases, with 17 bases separating them. The CDR3: CSALSGTSRTGELFF. The CDR3 coding sequence is TGCAGTGCTTTAAGCGGGACAAGTCGCACCGGGGAGCTGTTTTTT.

This clonotype was seen ten or more times. The rearrangement uses TRBV7-9 and TRBJ1-1, with D tentatively TRBD1 (6 bases). V was pared by 5 bases and J by 0 bases, with 10 bases between. The CDR3 length is 14 residues. Germline loops: CDR1 SEHNR, CDR2 FQNEAQ (reference sequence). The CDR3 region is CASSGGFLNTEAFF. The DNA for the CDR3 is TGTGCCAGCAGCGGGGGCTTCTTGAACACTGAAGCTTTCTTT.

The V gene is TRBV2, the J gene TRBJ1-3; tentatively, D is TRBD1 (5 bases). There are 16 residues in the CDR3. V was trimmed by 2 bases and J by 2 bases, leaving 13 bases between them. The germline CDR1 and CDR2 sequences are SNHLY and FYNNEI. CDR3 sequence reads: CASSESSGGAGNTIYF. The CDR3 DNA reads TGTGCCAGCAGTGAAAGTTCGGGAGGGGCTGGAAACACCATATATTTT.

This clonotype was seen ten or more times. V and J are TRBV6-1 and TRBJ1-1; no firm D call. With 5 bases removed from V and 5 bases from J, the gap between germline ends came to 9 bases. CDR3 length equals 12 residues. Germline CDR1 MNHNS, CDR2 SASEGT. CDR3 in DNA: TGTGCCAGCAGTCCGGGCGATACTGAAGCTTTCTTT. This encodes CASSPGDTEAFF.

This clonotype was detected ten times or more. This chain links TRBV6-1 with TRBJ1-1; 7 nucleotides align to TRBD1. CDR1 and CDR2 (germline): MNHNS, SASEGT. J was trimmed by 6 bases and V by 5 bases; bases with no gene match: 12. The CDR3 contains 15 residues. CDR3 sequence (DNA): TGTGCCAGCAGTCAATTCCGGCCACAGGGGTCTGAAGCTTTCTTT. This translates into CASSQFRPQGSEAFF.

There are many counts of this clonotype. The CDR3 loop is CASSFWASGKGDTQYF. DNA of the CDR3: TGTGCCAGCAGTTTTTGGGCTAGCGGGAAGGGGGATACGCAGTATTTT. The genes are TRBV12-3 or TRBV12-4 and TRBJ2-3; TRBD2 matches 9 bases. The ends lost 3 bases at V and 6 bases at J; junction bases unmatched: 10. There are 16 residues in the CDR3.

Ten or more counts support this clonotype. The rearrangement links TRBV28 to TRBJ1-6; D is undetermined. CDR1 is MDHEN, CDR2 SYDVKM, per germline. CDR3 length: 16 amino acids. Between the trimmed V and J ends, which lost 2 bases and 8 bases, there was a span of 16 bases. The CDR3 DNA reads TGTGCCAGCAGTTTAGGGCCGGCCGGCGGGGATTCACCCCTCCACTTT. This sequence encodes CASSLGPAGGDSPLHF.

The V gene is TRBV19, the J gene TRBJ1-5, with a weak D call TRBD1 (5 bases). The V gene lost 1 base and the J gene lost 1 base, with 11 bases spanning the gap. CDR3 length: 16 residues. Per germline, CDR1 LNHDA and CDR2 SQIVND (reference sequence). The CDR3 region is CASSIGSGGSNQPQHF. CDR3 nucleotide sequence: TGTGCCAGTAGTATAGGGTCCGGGGGAAGCAATCAGCCCCAGCATTTT.

This clonotype was seen a few times. J is TRBJ2-7 and V is TRBV20-1; possibly TRBD2 for D (5 bases). Per germline, CDR1 DFQATT and CDR2 SNEGSKA (reference sequence). V was pared by 5 bases and J by 2 bases, with 13 bases between. There are 13 residues in the CDR3. The chain's CDR3 is CSALRTGTYEQYF. In DNA, the CDR3 is TGCAGTGCTCTTCGGACCGGGACCTACGAGCAGTACTTC.

This chain joins TRBV2 and TRBJ2-1; 11 nucleotides match TRBD2. The length of the CDR3 is 15 residues. CDR1 is SNHLY and CDR2 is FYNNEI in the germline V gene. V lost 5 bases to trimming and J lost 8 bases; unmatched junction nucleotides: 8. The CDR3 DNA reads as TGTGCCAGCAGTTACACTAGCGGGAGTAGTCATGAGCAGTTCTTC. Translated: CASSYTSGSSHEQFF.

This clonotype was observed a single time. This rearrangement joins TRBV27 to TRBJ1-1, with 8 bases fitting TRBD1. Unmatched junction bases numbered 11, after V lost 7 bases and J lost 7 bases. Germline-derived CDR1 and CDR2 are MNHEY and SMNVEV (reference sequence). This CDR3 spans 14 amino acids. CDR3 sequence: CASINQGDRNEAFF. CDR3 DNA: TGTGCCAGCATTAATCAGGGGGACAGGAATGAAGCTTTCTTT.

This clonotype was seen many times. The chain is built from TRBV20-1 and TRBJ2-3, with TRBD2 as a possible D gene (5 bases). The CDR3 sequence is 10 residues long. V lost 6 bases, J lost 9 bases, and 10 bases lay in between. CDR1 and CDR2 from the germline V gene are DFQATT and SNEGSKA (reference sequence). The CDR3 region has the DNA TGCAGTGCCGGGGTGGGGACGCAGTATTTT. Protein product: CSAGVGTQYF.

This clonotype was seen at least ten times. The rearrangement joins TRBV6-2 or TRBV6-3 to TRBJ1-6; D remains unclear. V gave up 5 bases and J gave up 8 bases, with 19 bases separating them. This CDR3 has 16 amino acids. Germline V gene data show CDR1 as MNHEY and CDR2 as SVGEGT. In nucleotides, the CDR3 is TGTGCCAGCAGTCCACAGCCCGCAGGCGGGGATTCACCCCTCCACTTT. Its protein product is CASSPQPAGGDSPLHF.

This clonotype appeared many times. The chain employs TRBV6-1 and TRBJ1-2; TRBD1 might be the D (5 bases). This CDR3 region has 15 residues. The V gene's germline CDR1 is MNHNS and CDR2 SASEGT. Trimming stripped 6 bases from V and 0 bases from J, with 14 bases between. The CDR3 sequence: CASSVTGSANYGYTF. CDR3 sequence (DNA): TGTGCCAGCAGCGTAACAGGTTCAGCTAACTATGGCTACACCTTC.

This clonotype was seen many times. The gene calls are TRBV4-2 and TRBJ1-1; D uncertain. The germline gives CDR1 LGHNA, CDR2 YNFKEQ. V was pared by 0 bases and J by 0 bases, with 5 bases between. There are 14 residues in the CDR3. This chain's CDR3 is CASSQDQLNTEAFF. Written as DNA, the CDR3 is TGTGCCAGCAGCCAAGATCAGCTGAACACTGAAGCTTTCTTT.

The chain links TRBV2 to TRBJ2-2, with 9 bases matching TRBD1. The germline V gene encodes CDR1 SNHLY and CDR2 FYNNEI. The CDR3 totals 15 residues. V was clipped by 6 bases and J by 4 bases; unmatched bases: 6. The CDR3 reads CASRIQGARTGELFF. The DNA of the CDR3 is TGTGCCAGCAGGATACAGGGGGCGCGCACCGGGGAGCTGTTTTTT.

CDR3 amino acids: CASTDGGTRNQPQHF. CDR3 nucleotide sequence: TGTGCCAGCACCGACGGCGGGACACGCAATCAGCCCCAGCATTTT. This chain links TRBV6-6 with TRBJ1-5, with a possible D match to TRBD1 (6 bases). CDR3 size: 15 residues. Germline CDR1 MNHNY, CDR2 SVGAGI (reference sequence). V was cut by 7 bases and J by 2 bases, with 15 bases left in between.

The rearrangement links TRBV18 to TRBJ1-5; D is unclear. Germline V gene sequence: CDR1 KGHSH, CDR2 LQKENI. The ends were cut back, 2 bases at V and 4 bases at J, with 12 bases in the middle. The CDR3 sequence is 15 residues long. CDR3 coding DNA: TGTGCCAGCTCACCAGCCATAATCGGAAATCAGCCCCAGCATTTT. This codes for CASSPAIIGNQPQHF. The full variable domain, in which reference TRBV18 and TRBJ1-5 provide the parts outside the CDR3, is NAGVMQNPRHLVRRRGQEARLRCSPMKGHSHVYWYRQLPEEGLKFMVYLQKENIIDESGMPKERFSAEFPKEGPSILRIQQVVRGDSAAYFCASSPAIIGNQPQHFGDGTRLSIL.

This clonotype was counted ten times or more. V is TRBV20-1 and J is TRBJ2-2, with D possibly being TRBD1 (6 bases). Germline lookup yields CDR1 DFQATT and CDR2 SNEGSKA (reference sequence). The V end lost 5 bases, the J end lost 11 bases, and 18 bases lay between the germline ends. CDR3 length: 13 amino acids. CDR3 sequence: CSARDRTPRELFF. The CDR3 nucleotides are TGCAGTGCTCGCGACAGGACCCCCCGCGAGCTGTTTTTT.